This is a list of T cell receptor beta chains from one sample in a study of blood T cell repertoires in COVID-19. Some clones are missing from TCRdb's copy, which holds only in-frame ones; the method was immunoSEQ multiplex PCR. Here the sample spans 340,000 or so clones, around 87% being singletons. Sequenced input: peripheral blood. These receptors came from a man over 45 with active or convalescent COVID-19. The CDR3 runs from the conserved cysteine through the conserved F or W. The D gene is left open where the match is weak. Expanded clones are given a class, and other clones once, few, many or no size at all.

clone_size: NA
d_call: TRBD1
v_call: TRBV2
j_call: TRBJ2-7
cdr3_length: 13
cdr3_aa: CASSSDRVGEQYF
cdr3_nt: TGTGCCAGCAGTTCAGACAGGGTAGGGGAGCAGTACTTC

clone_size: NA
d_call: TRBD1
v_call: TRBV5-1
j_call: TRBJ1-2
cdr3_length: 13
cdr3_aa: CASSPDRASGYTF
cdr3_nt: TGCGCCAGCAGCCCGGACAGGGCTAGTGGCTACACCTTC

clone_size: NA
d_call: NA
v_call: TRBV29-1
j_call: TRBJ2-7
cdr3_length: 11
cdr3_aa: CSVGTAYEQYF
cdr3_nt: TGCAGCGTTGGTACAGCCTACGAGCAGTACTTC

clone_size: NA
d_call: NA
v_call: TRBV19
j_call: TRBJ1-5
cdr3_length: 15
cdr3_aa: CASNPSDSGGQPQHF
cdr3_nt: TGTGCCAGTAACCCCTCGGACAGCGGGGGTCAGCCCCAGCATTTT

clone_size: NA
d_call: TRBD1
v_call: TRBV9
j_call: TRBJ1-2
cdr3_length: 13
cdr3_aa: CASSVGDRVGYTF
cdr3_nt: TGTGCCAGCAGCGTAGGGGACAGGGTTGGCTACACCTTC

clone_size: NA
d_call: TRBD1
v_call: TRBV27
j_call: TRBJ1-2
cdr3_length: 15
cdr3_aa: CASSSGQGKGYGYTF
cdr3_nt: TGTGCCAGCAGTTCGGGACAGGGTAAGGGCTATGGCTACACCTTC

clone_size: NA
d_call: TRBD2
v_call: TRBV28
j_call: TRBJ2-3
cdr3_length: 15
cdr3_aa: CASSIRLAGPDTQYF
cdr3_nt: TGTGCCAGCAGTATCCGACTAGCGGGACCAGATACGCAGTATTTT

clone_size: NA
d_call: NA
v_call: TRBV5-1
j_call: TRBJ1-1
cdr3_length: 14
cdr3_aa: CASSPAWPNTEAFF
cdr3_nt: TGCGCCAGCAGCCCTGCTTGGCCGAACACTGAAGCTTTCTTT

clone_size: once
d_call: NA
v_call: TRBV30
j_call: TRBJ1-2
cdr3_length: 14
cdr3_aa: CAWSVRGGNYGYTF
cdr3_nt: TGTGCCTGGAGTGTACGGGGGGGCAACTATGGCTACACCTTC

clone_size: NA
d_call: NA
v_call: TRBV24-1
j_call: TRBJ2-5
cdr3_length: 14
cdr3_aa: CATSESAGQETQYF
cdr3_nt: TGTGCCACCAGTGAATCGGCAGGTCAAGAGACCCAGTACTTC

clone_size: NA
d_call: NA
v_call: TRBV28
j_call: TRBJ2-7
cdr3_length: 12
cdr3_aa: CASSLGQYEQYF
cdr3_nt: TGTGCCAGCAGTCTAGGACAGTACGAGCAGTACTTC

clone_size: NA
d_call: TRBD1
v_call: TRBV6-6
j_call: TRBJ1-2
cdr3_length: 15
cdr3_aa: CASSYGDRGSYGYTF
cdr3_nt: TGTGCCAGCAGTTACGGGGACAGGGGAAGCTATGGCTACACCTTC